The present entry profiles one TCR beta chain with its context. Its antigen is as yet unknown. These data are taken from a study of shared clonotypes between healthy human individuals. Study-wide results and caveats: Generation probabilities were higher for clonotypes shared across all four sorted-subset donors than for unshared ones. Generally, estimated richness proved larger in naive subsets than it did in memory subsets.

Over several immunoSEQ plates, each subset's genomic DNA was distributed in even portions. Per the authors' pipeline: Junction-only immunoSEQ sequences carried no quality scores, so filtering differed. Sequencing was performed with immunoSEQ multiplex PCR; in TCRdb, only in-frame clones are kept and a portion is missing. V, J and clone size were drawn from that table, and D and trimming were deduced from the DNA. The sample contains roughly 1,000,000 clones, around three quarters of which appear only once. The CDR3 is 16 amino acids. Germline trimming cut 1 base from V and 5 bases from J; bases unmatched to any gene: 3. Germline CDR1 SGHRS, CDR2 YFSETQ.

The V call is TRBV5-1, the J call TRBJ2-2; 12 bases are a match to TRBD1. The sample was memory CD4+ T cells from PBMCs. This sample's subset: CD45RA-negative fraction. The receptor was derived from a man between 18 and 35 years old in good health. Some clones in this sample may be carry-over from other donors' samples. CDR3 sequence (DNA): TGCGCCAGCAGCTTGAGGGACAGGGGGCAAACCGGGGAGCTGTTTTTT. This gives the protein CASSLRDRGQTGELFF. Variable domain in full (rest from reference TRBV5-1 and TRBJ2-2): KAGVTQTPRYLIKTRGQQVTLSCSPISGHRSVSWYQQTPGQGLQFLFEYFSETQRNKGNFPGRFSGRQFSNSRSEMNVSTLELGDSALYLCASSLRDRGQTGELFFGEGSRLTVL.